The sequence of this T cell receptor beta chain was determined in a study of monozygotic twins with inflammatory bowel disease. Study results and limitations: Twins with IBD had fewer clonotypes in common with others than healthy twins, particularly during disease activity. Repertoire similarity was not found to differ between concordant and discordant twins, possibly from limited power.

A note on this clonotype: The antigen is undetermined.

TCRdb reprocessed the 5' RACE reads and keeps a single row for each CDR3 protein, giving no DNA. The table counts approximately 300,000 distinct CDR3 sequences; over 5% lies in the top ten. Germline CDR1 MDHEN, CDR2 SYDVKM. The CDR3 contains 15 residues. This chain uses TRBV28 with TRBJ2-7; TCRdb selects TRBD2, and the lack of DNA leaves this call unchecked. The sequence was collected from a human donor with ulcerative colitis or Crohn's disease, or a healthy co-twin of an affected twin (not recorded which). The sequenced material came from blood. CDR3 loop: CASSPQGSGSYEQYF.